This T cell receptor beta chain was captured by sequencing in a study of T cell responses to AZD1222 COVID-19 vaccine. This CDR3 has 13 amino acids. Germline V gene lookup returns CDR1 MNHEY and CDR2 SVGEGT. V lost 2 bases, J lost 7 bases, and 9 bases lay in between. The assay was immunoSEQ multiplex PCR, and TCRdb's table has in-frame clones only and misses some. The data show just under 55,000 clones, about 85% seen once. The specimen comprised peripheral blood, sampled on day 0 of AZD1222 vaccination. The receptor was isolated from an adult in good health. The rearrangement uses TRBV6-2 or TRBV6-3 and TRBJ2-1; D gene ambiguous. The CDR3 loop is CASSYRQLNEQFF. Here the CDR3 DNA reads TGTGCCAGCAGTTACCGGCAGCTTAATGAGCAGTTCTTC.